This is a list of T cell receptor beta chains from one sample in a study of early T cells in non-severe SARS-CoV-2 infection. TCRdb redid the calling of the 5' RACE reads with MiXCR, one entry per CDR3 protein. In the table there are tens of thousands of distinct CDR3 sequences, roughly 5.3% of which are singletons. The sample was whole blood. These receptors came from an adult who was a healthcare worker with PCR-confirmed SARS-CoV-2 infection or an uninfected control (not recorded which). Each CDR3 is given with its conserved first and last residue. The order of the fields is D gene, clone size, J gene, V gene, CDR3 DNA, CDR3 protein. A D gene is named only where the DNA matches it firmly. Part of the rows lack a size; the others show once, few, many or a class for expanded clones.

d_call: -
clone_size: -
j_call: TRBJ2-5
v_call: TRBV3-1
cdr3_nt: TGTGCCAGCAGCTCAACCAAGCGGGCTCAAGAGACCCAGTACTTC
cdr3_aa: CASSSTKRAQETQYF

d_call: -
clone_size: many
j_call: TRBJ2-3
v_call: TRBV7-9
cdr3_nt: TGTGCCAGCAGTACCGACTGGCGCGCAGATACGCAGTATTTT
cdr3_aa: CASSTDWRADTQYF

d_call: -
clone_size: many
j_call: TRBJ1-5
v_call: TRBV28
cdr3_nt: TGTGCCAGCAGTCCCTTAGATCAGCCCCAGCATTTT
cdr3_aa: CASSPLDQPQHF

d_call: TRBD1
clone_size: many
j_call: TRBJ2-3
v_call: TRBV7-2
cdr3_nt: TGTGCCAGCAGCTTATCGGGACAGGGTTACGATACGCAGTATTTT
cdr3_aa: CASSLSGQGYDTQYF

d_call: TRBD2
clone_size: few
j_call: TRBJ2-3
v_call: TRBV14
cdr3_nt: TGTGCCAGCAGCCAAGGTGGCATGGGGCCGCGGGGGGTCCCCCTCCTTAGCACAGATACGCAGTATTTT
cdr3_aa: CASSQGGMGPRGVPLLSTDTQYF

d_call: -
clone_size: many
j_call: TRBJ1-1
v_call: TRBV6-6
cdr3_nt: TGTGCCAGCAGATCAGGTGAATTGGGCACTGAAGCTTTCTTT
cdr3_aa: CASRSGELGTEAFF

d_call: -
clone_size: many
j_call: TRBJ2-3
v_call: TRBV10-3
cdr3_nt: TGTGCCACTAAGAGGGACTCCCTTAAGGGTACGCAGTATTTT
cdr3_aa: CATKRDSLKGTQYF

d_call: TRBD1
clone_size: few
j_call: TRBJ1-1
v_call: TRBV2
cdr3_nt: TGTGCCAGCAGCGGGACAGGGAGTGGCGCTGAAGCTTTCTTT
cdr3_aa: CASSGTGSGAEAFF

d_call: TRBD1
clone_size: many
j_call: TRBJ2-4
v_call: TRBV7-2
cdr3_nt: TGTGCCAGCAGCTACCTGACAGGGGGGTCGAACATTCAGTACTTC
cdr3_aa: CASSYLTGGSNIQYF

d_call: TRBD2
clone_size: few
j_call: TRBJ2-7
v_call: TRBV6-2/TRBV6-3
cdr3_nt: TGTGCCAGCAGTTTCGAGCGGGACTCCTACGAGCAGTACTTC
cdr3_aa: CASSFERDSYEQYF

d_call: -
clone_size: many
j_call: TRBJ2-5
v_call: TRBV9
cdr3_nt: TGTGCCAGCAGCGTAGCTGACGGATACGTTGAGACCCAGTACTTC
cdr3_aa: CASSVADGYVETQYF

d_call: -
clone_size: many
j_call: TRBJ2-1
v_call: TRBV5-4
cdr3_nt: TGTGCCAGCAGCTCAGGAGGGCCAGGTGTCAATGAGCAGTTCTTC
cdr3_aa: CASSSGGPGVNEQFF

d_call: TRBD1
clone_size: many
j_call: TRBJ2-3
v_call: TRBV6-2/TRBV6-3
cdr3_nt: TGTGCCAGCAGAAGGACAGGGGGTACAGATACGCAGTATTTT
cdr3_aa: CASRRTGGTDTQYF

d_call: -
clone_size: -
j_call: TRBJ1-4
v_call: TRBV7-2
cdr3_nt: TGTGCCAGCAGCTTAAGTGTGACAGCAAATGAAAAACTGTTTTTT
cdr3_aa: CASSLSVTANEKLFF

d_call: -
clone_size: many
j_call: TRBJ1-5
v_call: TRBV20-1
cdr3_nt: TGCAGTGCTAGCCTCCTCAGGGCTGGGCCCCAGCATTTT
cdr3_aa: CSASLLRAGPQHF

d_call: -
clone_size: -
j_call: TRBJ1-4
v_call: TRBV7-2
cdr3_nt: TGTGCCAGCAGCTTTCGAGGTTATGGAGAACTGTTTTTT
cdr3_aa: CASSFRGYGELFF

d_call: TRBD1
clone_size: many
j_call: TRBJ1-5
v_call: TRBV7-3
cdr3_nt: TGTGCCAGCAGCTTACACAGGGGGCGCGTAAAGCAGCCCCAGCATTTT
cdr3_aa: CASSLHRGRVKQPQHF

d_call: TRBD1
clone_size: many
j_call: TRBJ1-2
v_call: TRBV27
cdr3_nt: TGTGCCAGCAGTTCACTGGGACAGGGTTCCTATGGCTACACCTTC
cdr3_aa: CASSSLGQGSYGYTF

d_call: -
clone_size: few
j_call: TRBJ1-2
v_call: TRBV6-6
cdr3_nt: TGTGCCAGCACCACGGGAGGGAACTATGGCTACACCTTC
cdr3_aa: CASTTGGNYGYTF

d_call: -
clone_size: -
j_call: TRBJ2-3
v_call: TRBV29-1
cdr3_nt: TGCAGCGTTGAAGATTATGGGAGTCCAGATACGCAGTATTTT
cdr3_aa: CSVEDYGSPDTQYF

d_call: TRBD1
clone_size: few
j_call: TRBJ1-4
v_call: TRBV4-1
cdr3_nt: TGCGCCAGCAGCCTAGATCAGGACAGGAGCAATGAAAAACTGTTTTTT
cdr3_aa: CASSLDQDRSNEKLFF

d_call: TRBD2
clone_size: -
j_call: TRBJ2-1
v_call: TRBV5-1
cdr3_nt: TGCGCCAGCAGCACCCGGGAGGCTCTTAGCAATGAGCAGTTCTTC
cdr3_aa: CASSTREALSNEQFF

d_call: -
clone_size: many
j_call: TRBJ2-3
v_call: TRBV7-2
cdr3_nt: TGTGCCAGCAGCTTAGTAGGGTCAGATACGCAGTATTTT
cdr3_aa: CASSLVGSDTQYF

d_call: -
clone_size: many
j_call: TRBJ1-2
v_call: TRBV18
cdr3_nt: TGTGCCAGCTCCGATGCCTATGGCTACACCTTC
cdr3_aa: CASSDAYGYTF

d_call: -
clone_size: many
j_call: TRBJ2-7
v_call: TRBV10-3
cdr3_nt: TGTGCCATCAAGGGGGAGGAGACCTACGAGCAGTACTTC
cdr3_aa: CAIKGEETYEQYF

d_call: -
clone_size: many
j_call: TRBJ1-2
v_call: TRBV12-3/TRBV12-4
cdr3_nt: TGTGCCAGCAGTTTAATGGGGTGGGATGGCTACACCTTC
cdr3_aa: CASSLMGWDGYTF

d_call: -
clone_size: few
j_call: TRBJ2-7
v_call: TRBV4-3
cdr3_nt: TGCGCCAGCAGCCAAGAAACAGGGCCCCACGAGCAGTACTTC
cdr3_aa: CASSQETGPHEQYF

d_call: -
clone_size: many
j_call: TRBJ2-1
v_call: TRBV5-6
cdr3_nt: TGTGCCAGCAGCTTCGGTAGGAGCTCCTACAATGAGCAGTTCTTC
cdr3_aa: CASSFGRSSYNEQFF

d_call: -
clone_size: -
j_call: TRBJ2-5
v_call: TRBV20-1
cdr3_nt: TGCAGTGCTAGTAATTCCCGAGAGACCCAGTACTTC
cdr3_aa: CSASNSRETQYF

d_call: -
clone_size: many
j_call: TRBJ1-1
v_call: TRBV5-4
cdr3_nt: TGTGCCAGCAGCTCCCAGGTTAAACAGAGGACTGAAGCTTTCTTT
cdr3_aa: CASSSQVKQRTEAFF

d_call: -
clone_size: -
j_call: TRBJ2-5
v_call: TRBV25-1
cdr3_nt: TGTGCCAGCAGTGATCTCAGGGTTCTCCGCCAAGAGACCCAGTACTTC
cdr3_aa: CASSDLRVLRQETQYF

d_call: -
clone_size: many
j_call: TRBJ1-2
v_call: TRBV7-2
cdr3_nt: TGTGCCAGCAGCTTAGGAGCCCTGGGGAGTAACTATGGCTACACCTTC
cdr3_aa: CASSLGALGSNYGYTF

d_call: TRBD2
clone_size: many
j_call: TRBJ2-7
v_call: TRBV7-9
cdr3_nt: TGTGCCAGCAGCCCCTACGGAGGGGCGGGAGATCTCTACGAGCAGTACTTC
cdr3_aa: CASSPYGGAGDLYEQYF

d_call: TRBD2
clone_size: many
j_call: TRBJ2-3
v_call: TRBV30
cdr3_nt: TGTGCCTGGAGTCGGACTAGCGGGAGCCCAGATACGCAGTATTTT
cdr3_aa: CAWSRTSGSPDTQYF

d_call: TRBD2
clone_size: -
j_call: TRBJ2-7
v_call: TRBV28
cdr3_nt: TGTGCCAGCAGAACTGTTAGCGGGAGGGCAGGTTACGAGCAGTACTTC
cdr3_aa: CASRTVSGRAGYEQYF

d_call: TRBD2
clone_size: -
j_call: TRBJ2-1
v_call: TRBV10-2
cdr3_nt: TGCGCCAGCAGTGAGTCCGGACTAGCGGTCTACAATGAGCAGTTCTTC
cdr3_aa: CASSESGLAVYNEQFF

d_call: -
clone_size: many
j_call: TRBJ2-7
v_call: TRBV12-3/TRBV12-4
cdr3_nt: TGTGCCAGCAGTTCGAACTCCTACGAGCAGTACTTC
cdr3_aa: CASSSNSYEQYF

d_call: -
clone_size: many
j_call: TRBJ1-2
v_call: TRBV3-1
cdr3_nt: TGTGCCAGCAGCCCCCGAGGCGCAGACTATGGCTACACCTTC
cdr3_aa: CASSPRGADYGYTF

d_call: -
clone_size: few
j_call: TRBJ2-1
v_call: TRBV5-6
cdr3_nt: TGTGCCAGCAGCACACTGAGGGTGGCGGGCTACAATGAGCAGTTCTTC
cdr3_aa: CASSTLRVAGYNEQFF

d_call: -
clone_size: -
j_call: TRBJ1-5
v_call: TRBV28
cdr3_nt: TGTGCCAGCACCCTTGGGGGGGCGAGGAATCAGCCCCAGCATTTT
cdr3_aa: CASTLGGARNQPQHF

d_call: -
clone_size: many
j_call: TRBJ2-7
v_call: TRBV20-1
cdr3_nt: TGCAGTGCTAGAGATCGAAATCGTACCTACGAGCAGTACTTC
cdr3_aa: CSARDRNRTYEQYF

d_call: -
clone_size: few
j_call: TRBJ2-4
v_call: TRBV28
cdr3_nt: TGTGCCAGCAGTTTCTCTTTTGACGCTCCATCAGCCAAAAACATTCAGTACTTC
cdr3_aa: CASSFSFDAPSAKNIQYF

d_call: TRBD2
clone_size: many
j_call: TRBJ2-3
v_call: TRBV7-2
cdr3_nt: TGTGCCAGCAGGCATGCTAGCGGGGGATCCACAGATACGCAGTATTTT
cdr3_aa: CASRHASGGSTDTQYF

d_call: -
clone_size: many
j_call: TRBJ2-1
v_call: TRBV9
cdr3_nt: TGTGCCAGCAGCGTAGGTTCTAGCGCCCACAATGAGCAGTTCTTC
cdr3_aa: CASSVGSSAHNEQFF

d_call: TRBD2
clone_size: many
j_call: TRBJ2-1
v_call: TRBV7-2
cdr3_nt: TGTGCCAGCAGCTTAGTTCTAGCGGGAGTACGTAATGAGCAGTTCTTC
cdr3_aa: CASSLVLAGVRNEQFF

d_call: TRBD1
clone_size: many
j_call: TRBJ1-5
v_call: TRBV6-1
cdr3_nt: TGTGCCAGCAGTAAAGAGCCGACAGGGTACAATCAGCCCCAGCATTTT
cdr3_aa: CASSKEPTGYNQPQHF

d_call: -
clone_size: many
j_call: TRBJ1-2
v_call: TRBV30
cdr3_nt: TGTGCCTGGACCGTGCTTCGGCCGGGCGGCTACACCTTC
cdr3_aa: CAWTVLRPGGYTF

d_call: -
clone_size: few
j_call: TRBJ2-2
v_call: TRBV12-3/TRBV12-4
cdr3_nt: TGTGCCAGCAGTTTTGATCAGACCGGGGAGCTGTTTTTT
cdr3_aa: CASSFDQTGELFF

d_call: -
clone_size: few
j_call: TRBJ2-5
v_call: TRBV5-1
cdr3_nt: TGCGCCAGCAGCTTGGGAGGACAAGAGACCCAGTACTTC
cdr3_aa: CASSLGGQETQYF

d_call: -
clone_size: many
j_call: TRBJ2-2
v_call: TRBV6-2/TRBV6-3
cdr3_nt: TGTGCCAGCAGTGAGGGCAGGACGAACACCGGGGAGCTGTTTTTT
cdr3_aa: CASSEGRTNTGELFF

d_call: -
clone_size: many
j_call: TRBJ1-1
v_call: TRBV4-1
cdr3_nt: TGCGCCAGCAGCCAACCTCTGGAGGGGCCTGAAGCTTTCTTT
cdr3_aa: CASSQPLEGPEAFF

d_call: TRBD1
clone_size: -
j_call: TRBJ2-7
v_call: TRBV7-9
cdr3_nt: TGTGCCAGCAGCGAAAACAGGGGTCCCTACGAGCAGTACTTC
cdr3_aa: CASSENRGPYEQYF

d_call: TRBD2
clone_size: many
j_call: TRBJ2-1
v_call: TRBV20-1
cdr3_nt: TGCAGTGCTAAGAGCGGGGGGGCATGGAATGAGCAGTTCTTC
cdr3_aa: CSAKSGGAWNEQFF

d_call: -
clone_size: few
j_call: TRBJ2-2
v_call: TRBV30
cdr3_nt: TGTGCCTGGAGTGTGGTAGGAAACACCGGGGAGCTGTTTTTT
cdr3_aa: CAWSVVGNTGELFF

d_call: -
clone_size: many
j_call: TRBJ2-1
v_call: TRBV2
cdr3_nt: TGTGCCAGCAGTGGAGGACTGGGCAATGAGCAGTTCTTC
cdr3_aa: CASSGGLGNEQFF